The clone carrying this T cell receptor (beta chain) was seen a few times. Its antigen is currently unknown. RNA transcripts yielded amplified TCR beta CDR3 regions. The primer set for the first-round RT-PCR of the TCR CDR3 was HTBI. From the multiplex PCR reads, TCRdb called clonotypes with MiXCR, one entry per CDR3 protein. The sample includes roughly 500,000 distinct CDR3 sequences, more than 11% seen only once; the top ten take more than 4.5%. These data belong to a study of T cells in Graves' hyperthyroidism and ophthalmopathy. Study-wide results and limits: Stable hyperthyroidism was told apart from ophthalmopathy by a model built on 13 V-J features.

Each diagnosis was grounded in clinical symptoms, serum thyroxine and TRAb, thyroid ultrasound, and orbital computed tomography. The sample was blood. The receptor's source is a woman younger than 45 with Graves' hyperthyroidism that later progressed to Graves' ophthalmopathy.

This CDR3 reads CASSPWLGVDTIYF. The CDR3 nucleotides read TGTGCCAGCAGTCCCTGGTTAGGGGTGGACACCATATATTTT. The V call is TRBV25-1, the J call TRBJ1-3, with D tentatively TRBD1 (5 bases). The CDR3 runs to 14 residues. V lost 5 bases to trimming and J lost 8 bases, with 16 bases between them. CDR1 is MGHDK, CDR2 SYGVNS, per germline.